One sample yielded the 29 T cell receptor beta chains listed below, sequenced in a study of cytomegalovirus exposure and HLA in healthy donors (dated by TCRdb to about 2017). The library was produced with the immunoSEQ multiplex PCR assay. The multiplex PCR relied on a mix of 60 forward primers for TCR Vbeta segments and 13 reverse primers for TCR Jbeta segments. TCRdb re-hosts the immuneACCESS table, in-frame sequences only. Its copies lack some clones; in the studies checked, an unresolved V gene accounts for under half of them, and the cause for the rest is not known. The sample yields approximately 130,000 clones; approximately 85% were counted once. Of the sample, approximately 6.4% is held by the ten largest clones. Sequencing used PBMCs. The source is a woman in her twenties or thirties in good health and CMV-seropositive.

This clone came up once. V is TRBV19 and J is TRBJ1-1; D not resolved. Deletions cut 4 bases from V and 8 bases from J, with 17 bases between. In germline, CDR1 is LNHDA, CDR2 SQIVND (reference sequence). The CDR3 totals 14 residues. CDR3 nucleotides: TGTGCCAGTAGTAGCGTTGCGGGCACCAAAGAAGCTTTCTTT. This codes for CASSSVAGTKEAFF.

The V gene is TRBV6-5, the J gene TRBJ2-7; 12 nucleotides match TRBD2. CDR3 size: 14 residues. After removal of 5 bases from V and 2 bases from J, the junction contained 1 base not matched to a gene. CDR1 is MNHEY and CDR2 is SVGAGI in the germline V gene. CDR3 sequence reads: CASSRTSGAYEQYF. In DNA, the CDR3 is TGTGCCAGCAGTCGGACTAGCGGGGCCTACGAGCAGTACTTC.

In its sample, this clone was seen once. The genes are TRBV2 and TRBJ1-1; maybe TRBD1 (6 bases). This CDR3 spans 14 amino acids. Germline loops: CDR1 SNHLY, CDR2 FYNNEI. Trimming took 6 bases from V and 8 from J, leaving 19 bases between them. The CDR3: CASSPSTMDREAFF. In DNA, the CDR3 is TGTGCCAGCAGCCCCAGCACTATGGACAGAGAAGCTTTCTTT.

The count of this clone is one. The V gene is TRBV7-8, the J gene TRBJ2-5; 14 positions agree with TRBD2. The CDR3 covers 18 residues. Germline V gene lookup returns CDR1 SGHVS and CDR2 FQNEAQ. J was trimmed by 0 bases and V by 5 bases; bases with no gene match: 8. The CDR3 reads CASSLLGLAGGHQETQYF. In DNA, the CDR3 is TGTGCCAGCAGCCTGCTAGGACTAGCGGGAGGTCACCAAGAGACCCAGTACTTC.

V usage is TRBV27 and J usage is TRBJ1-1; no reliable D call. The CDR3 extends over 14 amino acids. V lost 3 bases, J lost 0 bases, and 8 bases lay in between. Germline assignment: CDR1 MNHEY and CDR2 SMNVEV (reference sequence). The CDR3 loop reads CASSFGGLNTEAFF. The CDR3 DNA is TGTGCCAGCAGTTTTGGAGGGCTGAACACTGAAGCTTTCTTT.

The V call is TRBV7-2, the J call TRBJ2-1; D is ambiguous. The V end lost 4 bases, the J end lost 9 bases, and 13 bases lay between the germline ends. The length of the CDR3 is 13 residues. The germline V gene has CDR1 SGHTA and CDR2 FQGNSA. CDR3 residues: CASSSGPDTEQFF. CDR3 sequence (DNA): TGTGCCAGCAGCTCGGGTCCGGATACTGAGCAGTTCTTC.

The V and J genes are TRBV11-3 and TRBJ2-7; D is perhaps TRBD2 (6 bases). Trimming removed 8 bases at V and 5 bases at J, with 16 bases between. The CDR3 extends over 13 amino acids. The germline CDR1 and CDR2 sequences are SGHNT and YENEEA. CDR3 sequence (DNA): TGTGCCAGCTCACGGGAGTTCGGCCACGAGCAGTACTTC. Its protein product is CASSREFGHEQYF.

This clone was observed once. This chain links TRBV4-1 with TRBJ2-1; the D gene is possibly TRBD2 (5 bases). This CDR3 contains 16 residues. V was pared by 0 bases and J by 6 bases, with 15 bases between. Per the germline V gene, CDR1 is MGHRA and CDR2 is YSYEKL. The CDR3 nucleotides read TGCGCCAGCAGCCAAGATCGGACGGGATGGGGCAATGAGCAGTTCTTC. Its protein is CASSQDRTGWGNEQFF.

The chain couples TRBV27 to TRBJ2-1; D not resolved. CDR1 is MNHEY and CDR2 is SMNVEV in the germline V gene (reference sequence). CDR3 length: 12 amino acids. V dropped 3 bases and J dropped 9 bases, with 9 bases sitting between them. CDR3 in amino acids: CASSFPGREQFF. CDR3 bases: TGTGCCAGCAGTTTCCCAGGTCGTGAGCAGTTCTTC.

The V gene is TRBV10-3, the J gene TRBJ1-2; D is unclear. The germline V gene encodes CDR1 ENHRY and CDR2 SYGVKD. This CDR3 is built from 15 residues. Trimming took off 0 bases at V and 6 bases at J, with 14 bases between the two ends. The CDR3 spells CAISESHLGQNGYTF. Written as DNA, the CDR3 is TGTGCCATCAGTGAGTCCCACCTAGGTCAAAATGGCTACACCTTC.

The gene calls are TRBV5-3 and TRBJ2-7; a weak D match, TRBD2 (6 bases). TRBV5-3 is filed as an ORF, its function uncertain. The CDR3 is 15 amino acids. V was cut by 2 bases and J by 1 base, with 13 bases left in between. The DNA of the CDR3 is TGTGCCAGAAGCTTTTGCCAGGCGGGATCCTACGAGCAGTACTTC. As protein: CARSFCQAGSYEQYF.

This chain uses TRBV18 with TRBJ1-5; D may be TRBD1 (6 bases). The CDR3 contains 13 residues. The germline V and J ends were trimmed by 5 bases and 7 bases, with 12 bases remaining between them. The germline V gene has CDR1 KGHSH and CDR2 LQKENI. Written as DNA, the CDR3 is TGTGCCAGCTCATCCTCCCAGGGGCAGCCCCAGCATTTT. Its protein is CASSSSQGQPQHF.

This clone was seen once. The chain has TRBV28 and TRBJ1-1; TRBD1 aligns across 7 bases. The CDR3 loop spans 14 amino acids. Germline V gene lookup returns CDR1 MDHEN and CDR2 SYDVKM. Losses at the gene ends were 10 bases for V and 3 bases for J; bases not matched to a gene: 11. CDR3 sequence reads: CAILDGTAYTEAFF. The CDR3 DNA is TGTGCCATCTTAGACGGGACAGCTTACACTGAAGCTTTCTTT. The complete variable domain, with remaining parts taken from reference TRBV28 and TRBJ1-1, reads DVKVTQSSRYLVKRTGEKVFLECVQDMDHENMFWYRQDPGLGLRLIYFSYDVKMKEKGDIPEGYSVSREKKERFSLILESASTNQTSMYLCAILDGTAYTEAFFGQGTRLTVV.

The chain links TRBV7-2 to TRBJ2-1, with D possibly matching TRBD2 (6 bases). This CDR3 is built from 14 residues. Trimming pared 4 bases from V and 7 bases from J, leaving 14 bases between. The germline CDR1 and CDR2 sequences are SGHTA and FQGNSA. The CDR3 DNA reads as TGTGCCAGCAGCTCCCGGGGGACTTTTAATGAGCAGTTCTTC. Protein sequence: CASSSRGTFNEQFF.

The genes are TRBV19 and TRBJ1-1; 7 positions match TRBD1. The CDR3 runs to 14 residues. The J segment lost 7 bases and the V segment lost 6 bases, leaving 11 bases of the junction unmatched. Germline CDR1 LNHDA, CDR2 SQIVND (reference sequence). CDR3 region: CASSDPGQFGEAFF. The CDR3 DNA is TGTGCCAGTAGCGACCCGGGACAGTTTGGTGAAGCTTTCTTT.

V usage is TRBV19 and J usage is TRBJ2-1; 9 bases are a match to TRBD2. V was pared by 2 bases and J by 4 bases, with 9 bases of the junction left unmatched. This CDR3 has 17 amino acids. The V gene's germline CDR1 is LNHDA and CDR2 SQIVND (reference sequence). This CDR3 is CASSIRRAGGLYNEQFF. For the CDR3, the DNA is TGTGCCAGTAGTATACGTAGAGCGGGGGGCCTTTACAATGAGCAGTTCTTC.

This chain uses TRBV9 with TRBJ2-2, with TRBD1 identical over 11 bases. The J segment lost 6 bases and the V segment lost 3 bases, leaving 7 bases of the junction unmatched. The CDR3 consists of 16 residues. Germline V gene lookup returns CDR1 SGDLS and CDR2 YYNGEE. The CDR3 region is CASSAYPGQGAGELFF. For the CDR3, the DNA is TGTGCCAGCAGCGCTTATCCGGGACAGGGGGCCGGGGAGCTGTTTTTT.

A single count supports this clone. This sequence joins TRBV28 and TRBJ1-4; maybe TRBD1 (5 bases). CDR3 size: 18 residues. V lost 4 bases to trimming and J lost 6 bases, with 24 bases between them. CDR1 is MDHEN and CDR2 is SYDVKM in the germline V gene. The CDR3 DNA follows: TGTGCCAGCAGTTCTCTATCGCCTGAGGTGGGGCGCTATGAAAAACTGTTTTTT. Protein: CASSSLSPEVGRYEKLFF.

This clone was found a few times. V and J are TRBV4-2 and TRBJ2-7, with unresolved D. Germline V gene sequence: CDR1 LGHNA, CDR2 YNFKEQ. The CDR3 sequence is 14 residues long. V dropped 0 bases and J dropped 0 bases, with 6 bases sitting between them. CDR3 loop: CASSQDKHSYEQYF. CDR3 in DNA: TGTGCCAGCAGCCAAGATAAACACTCCTACGAGCAGTACTTC.

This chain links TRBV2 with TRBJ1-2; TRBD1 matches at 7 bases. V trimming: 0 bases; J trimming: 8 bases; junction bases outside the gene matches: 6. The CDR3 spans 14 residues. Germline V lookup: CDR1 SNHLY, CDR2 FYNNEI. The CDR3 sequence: CASSEATGFIGYTF. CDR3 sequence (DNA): TGTGCCAGCAGTGAAGCGACAGGGTTCATAGGCTACACCTTC. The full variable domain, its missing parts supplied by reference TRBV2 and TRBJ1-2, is EPEVTQTPSHQVTQMGQEVILRCVPISNHLYFYWYRQILGQKVEFLVSFYNNEISEKSEIFDDQFSVERPDGSNFTLKIRSTKLEDSAMYFCASSEATGFIGYTFGSGTRLTVV.

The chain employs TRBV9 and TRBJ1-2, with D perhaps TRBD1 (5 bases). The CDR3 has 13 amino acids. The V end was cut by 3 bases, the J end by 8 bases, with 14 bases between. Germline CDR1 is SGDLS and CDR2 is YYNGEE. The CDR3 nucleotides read TGTGCCAGCAGCGCCCCAGGGAAGGGCGGCTACACCTTC. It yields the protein CASSAPGKGGYTF. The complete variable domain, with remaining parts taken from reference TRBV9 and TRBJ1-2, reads DSGVTQTPKHLITATGQRVTLRCSPRSGDLSVYWYQQSLDQGLQFLIQYYNGEERAKGNILERFSAQQFPDLHSELNLSSLELGDSALYFCASSAPGKGGYTFGSGTRLTVV.

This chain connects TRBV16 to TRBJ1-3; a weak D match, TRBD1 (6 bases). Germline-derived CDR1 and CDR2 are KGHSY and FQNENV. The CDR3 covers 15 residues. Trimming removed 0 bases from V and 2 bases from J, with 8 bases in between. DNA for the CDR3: TGTGCCAGCAGCCAATCCCAGGGGACTGGAAACACCATATATTTT. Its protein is CASSQSQGTGNTIYF.

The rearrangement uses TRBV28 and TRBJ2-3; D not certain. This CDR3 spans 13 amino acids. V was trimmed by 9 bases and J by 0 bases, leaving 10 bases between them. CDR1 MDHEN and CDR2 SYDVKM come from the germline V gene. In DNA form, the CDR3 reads TGTGCCAGTGGGCCCCATAGCACAGATACGCAGTATTTT. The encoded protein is CASGPHSTDTQYF.

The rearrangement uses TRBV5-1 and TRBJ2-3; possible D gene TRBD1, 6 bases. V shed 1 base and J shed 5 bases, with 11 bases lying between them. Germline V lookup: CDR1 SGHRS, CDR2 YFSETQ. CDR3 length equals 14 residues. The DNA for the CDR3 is TGCGCCAGCAGCTTGCGGCAGGGGAAAGATACGCAGTATTTT. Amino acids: CASSLRQGKDTQYF.

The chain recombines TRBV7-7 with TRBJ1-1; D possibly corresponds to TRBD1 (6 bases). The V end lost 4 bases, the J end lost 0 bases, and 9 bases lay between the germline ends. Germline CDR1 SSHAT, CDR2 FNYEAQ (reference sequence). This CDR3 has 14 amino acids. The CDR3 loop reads CASSSHRVNTEAFF. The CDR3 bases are TGTGCCAGCAGCTCCCACAGGGTGAACACTGAAGCTTTCTTT.

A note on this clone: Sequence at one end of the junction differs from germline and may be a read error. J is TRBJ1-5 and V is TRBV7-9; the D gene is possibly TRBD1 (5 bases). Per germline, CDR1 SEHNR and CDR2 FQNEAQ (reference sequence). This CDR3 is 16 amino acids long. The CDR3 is CSSSLGDRGGGQPQHF. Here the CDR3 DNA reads TGTTCCAGCAGCTTAGGAGATAGGGGCGGGGGTCAGCCCCAGCATTTT.

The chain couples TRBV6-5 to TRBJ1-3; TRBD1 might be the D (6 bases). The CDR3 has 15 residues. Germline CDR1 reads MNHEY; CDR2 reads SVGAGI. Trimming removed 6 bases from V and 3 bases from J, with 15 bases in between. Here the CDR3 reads CASSASRQVGNTIYF. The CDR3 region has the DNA TGTGCCAGCAGCGCAAGCCGACAGGTTGGAAACACCATATATTTT.

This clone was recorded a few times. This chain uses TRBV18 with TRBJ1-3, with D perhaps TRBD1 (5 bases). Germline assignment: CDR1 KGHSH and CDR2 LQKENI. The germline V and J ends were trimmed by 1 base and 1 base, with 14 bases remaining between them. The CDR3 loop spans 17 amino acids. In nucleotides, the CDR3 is TGTGCCAGCTCACCACTAAGTTTAGGACAATCTGGAAACACCATATATTTT. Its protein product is CASSPLSLGQSGNTIYF.

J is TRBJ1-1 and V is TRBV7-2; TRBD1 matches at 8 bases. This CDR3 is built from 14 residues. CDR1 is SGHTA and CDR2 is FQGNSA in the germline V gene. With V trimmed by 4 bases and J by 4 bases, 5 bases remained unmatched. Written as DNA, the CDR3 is TGTGCCAGCAGCTGGACAGGGTCGGGCACTGAAGCTTTCTTT. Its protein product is CASSWTGSGTEAFF.